Shown below are 27 T cell receptor beta chains from a single sample sequenced in a study of cytomegalovirus exposure and HLA in healthy donors. Assay: immunoSEQ multiplex PCR; the TCRdb copy retains only in-frame clones and omits some. The sample records 70,000 to 80,000 clones, over 90% being singletons. Sequenced sample: PBMCs. These receptors all stem from a woman under 30 in good health and CMV-seropositive.

The J gene is TRBJ1-5, the V gene TRBV6-1; 7 bases map to TRBD1. The CDR3 covers 15 residues. CDR1 and CDR2 (germline): MNHNS, SASEGT. V dropped 6 bases and J dropped 4; count of bases not matched to a gene: 9. In nucleotides, the CDR3 is TGTGCCAGCAGCTTAACAGGGGTCGGGAATCAGCCCCAGCATTTT. It translates to CASSLTGVGNQPQHF.

The chain uses TRBV28 and TRBJ2-5, with D maybe TRBD2 (6 bases). The V and J ends lost 3 bases and 0 bases respectively, with 11 bases between them. The CDR3 extends over 15 amino acids. Per the germline V gene, CDR1 is MDHEN and CDR2 is SYDVKM. Here the CDR3 reads CASSFIGSNQETQYF. The CDR3 DNA is TGTGCCAGCAGTTTTATCGGGAGTAACCAAGAGACCCAGTACTTC.

Comments on this clone: The same CDR3 also results from other DNA sequences found in this sample. The chain couples TRBV19 to TRBJ1-1; TRBD1 matches 7 bases. Germline V gene data show CDR1 as LNHDA and CDR2 as SQIVND (reference sequence). The V gene end was trimmed by 5 bases and the J gene end by 1 base; junction bases not matched to a gene: 1. The CDR3 has 13 residues. CDR3 in DNA: TGTGCCAGTAGTCGGACAGGGAACACTGAAGCTTTCTTT. It translates to CASSRTGNTEAFF.

The J gene is TRBJ1-2, the V gene TRBV29-1; 9 bases are shared with TRBD1. V lost 5 bases and J lost 5; bases outside the gene matches: 6. This CDR3 comprises 13 residues. CDR1 and CDR2 from the germline V gene are SQVTM and ANQGSEA. CDR3 in DNA: TGCAGCGTTTCCACAGGGGGCGGATATGGCTACACCTTC. Encoded protein: CSVSTGGGYGYTF.

The rearrangement links TRBV7-2 to TRBJ1-2; 9 nucleotides match TRBD1. Germline V lookup: CDR1 SGHTA, CDR2 FQGNSA. V lost 1 base to trimming and J lost 4 bases; unmatched junction nucleotides: 4. This CDR3 region has 15 residues. For the CDR3, the DNA is TGTGCCAGCAGCTTAGGTACAGGGGGCGGCTATGGCTACACCTTC. Translation: CASSLGTGGGYGYTF.

This clone was picked up one time. The genes are TRBV29-1 and TRBJ1-1, with D possibly TRBD1 on 6 matching bases. The CDR3 covers 14 residues. Trimming took off 0 bases at V and 6 bases at J, with 14 bases between the two ends. Germline assignment: CDR1 SQVTM and CDR2 ANQGSEA. The CDR3, as DNA: TGCAGCGTTGAAGACAGGGGCGCGGGGGCTGAAGCTTTCTTT. Protein sequence: CSVEDRGAGAEAFF. The full variable domain, its missing parts supplied by reference TRBV29-1 and TRBJ1-1, is SAVISQKPSRDICQRGTSLTIQCQVDSQVTMMFWYRQQPGQSLTLIATANQGSEATYESGFVIDKFPISRPNLTFSTLTVSNMSPEDSSIYLCSVEDRGAGAEAFFGQGTRLTVV.

This sequence joins TRBV6-1 and TRBJ1-1; D is ambiguous. Germline CDR1 is MNHNS and CDR2 is SASEGT. The CDR3 spans 12 residues. The ends were cut back, 2 bases at V and 6 bases at J, with 7 bases in the middle. CDR3 nucleotide sequence: TGTGCCAGCAGTGAACAGGCCCCTGAAGCTTTCTTT. It encodes CASSEQAPEAFF.

This clone was seen only a few times. The rearrangement joins TRBV7-9 to TRBJ2-2; 10 nucleotides line up with TRBD2. This CDR3 spans 15 amino acids. V was clipped by 1 base and J by 6 bases; unmatched bases: 2. The germline gives CDR1 SEHNR, CDR2 FQNEAQ (reference sequence). The DNA for the CDR3 is TGTGCCAGCAGCTTAGGGACTAGCGGCCCCGGGGAGCTGTTTTTT. Translation: CASSLGTSGPGELFF.

The chain couples TRBV28 to TRBJ2-2, with 10 bases that match TRBD2. Germline values: CDR1 MDHEN, CDR2 SYDVKM. The V gene end was trimmed by 6 bases and the J gene end by 3 bases; junction bases not matched to a gene: 13. CDR3 size: 18 residues. CDR3 bases: TGTGCCAGCAGGCTTACTAGCGGGAATGAGTGGTACACCGGGGAGCTGTTTTTT. The encoded protein is CASRLTSGNEWYTGELFF.

This clone was seen a single time. V usage is TRBV19 and J usage is TRBJ2-1; TRBD2 agrees at 7 bases. The length of the CDR3 is 15 residues. Germline CDR1 reads LNHDA; CDR2 reads SQIVND (reference sequence). Trimming cost V 7 bases and J 0 bases; bases outside gene matches: 6. DNA of the CDR3: TGTGCCAGTAAGACAGCGGGGAGCTCCTACAATGAGCAGTTCTTC. This sequence encodes CASKTAGSSYNEQFF.

The rearrangement uses TRBV19 and TRBJ2-7; TRBD2 matches at 12 bases. The CDR3 is 16 residues long. V trimming: 5 bases; J trimming: 4 bases; junction bases outside the gene matches: 9. CDR1 and CDR2 from the germline V gene are LNHDA and SQIVND (reference sequence). The CDR3 nucleotides read TGTGCCAGTAGTCCCCTAGCGGGAGGGCCCCTTTACGAGCAGTACTTC. Translation gives CASSPLAGGPLYEQYF.

The genes are TRBV7-2 and TRBJ1-1; 10 nucleotides agree with TRBD1. The CDR3 has 17 amino acids. V lost 5 bases and J lost 5; bases outside the gene matches: 14. Per germline, CDR1 SGHTA and CDR2 FQGNSA. The CDR3 DNA reads as TGTGCCAGCAGCCCCCGGGACAGGGGCTATGTTAGGACTGAAGCTTTCTTT. This translates into CASSPRDRGYVRTEAFF.

The chain employs TRBV6-1 and TRBJ1-4; 7 bases are shared with TRBD1. CDR3 size: 14 residues. V was clipped by 6 bases and J by 5 bases; unmatched bases: 6. Germline CDR1 and CDR2: MNHNS and SASEGT. The CDR3 sequence: CASSRGTDNEKLFF. The CDR3 bases are TGTGCCAGCAGCAGGGGGACGGACAATGAAAAACTGTTTTTT.

This chain joins TRBV4-1 and TRBJ2-2; TRBD1 aligns across 7 bases. The CDR3 has 15 amino acids. Germline CDR1 MGHRA, CDR2 YSYEKL. Germline trimming cut 2 bases from V and 0 bases from J; bases unmatched to any gene: 0. CDR3 sequence: CASSQQGANTGELFF. CDR3 nucleotides: TGCGCCAGCAGCCAACAGGGGGCGAACACCGGGGAGCTGTTTTTT.

The chain couples TRBV11-2 to TRBJ1-2, with 9 positions matching TRBD1. Germline trimming cut 6 bases from V and 3 bases from J; bases unmatched to any gene: 5. The germline V gene encodes CDR1 SGHAT and CDR2 FQNNGV. This CDR3 is 14 amino acids long. The chain's CDR3 is CASSAGTGYYGYTF. The CDR3 DNA reads TGTGCCAGCAGTGCCGGGACAGGGTACTATGGCTACACCTTC. Based on the CDR3 plus reference TRBV11-2 and TRBJ1-2, the full variable domain is EAGVAQSPRYKIIEKRQSVAFWCNPISGHATLYWYQQILGQGPKLLIQFQNNGVVDDSQLPKDRFSAERLKGVDSTLKIQPAKLEDSAVYLCASSAGTGYYGYTFGSGTRLTVV.

The V and J genes are TRBV7-2 and TRBJ2-3, with 8 bases identical to TRBD2. V lost 2 bases and J lost 1; bases outside the gene matches: 2. The CDR3 has 15 residues. Germline CDR1 is SGHTA and CDR2 is FQGNSA. The DNA of the CDR3 is TGTGCCAGCAGCTTATACGGGAGGGGCACAGATACGCAGTATTTT. This codes for CASSLYGRGTDTQYF.

The genes are TRBV11-2 and TRBJ2-5, with D perhaps matching TRBD2 (7 bases). V lost 1 base and J 4 bases, leaving 13 bases between the germline ends. Germline CDR1 and CDR2: SGHAT and FQNNGV. This CDR3 spans 15 amino acids. Here the CDR3 reads CASSLVRGGGETQYF. CDR3 sequence (DNA): TGTGCCAGCAGCTTAGTGAGGGGGGGAGGAGAGACCCAGTACTTC.

This rearrangement joins TRBV21-1 to TRBJ2-7; the DNA was not used to check the table's D call, TRBD2. TRBV21-1 is a listed pseudogene. This CDR3 spans 14 amino acids. The CDR3 loop is CASAGRGLSYEQYF. The CDR3 DNA reads TGTGCCAGCGCGGGGCGGGGGCTCTCCTACGAGCAGTACTTC.

The chain is built from TRBV5-1 and TRBJ2-3; D gene uncertain. V lost 1 base and J 7 bases, leaving 16 bases between the germline ends. Germline assignment: CDR1 SGHRS and CDR2 YFSETQ. The CDR3 covers 15 residues. The CDR3 DNA is TGCGCCAGCAGCTTGAAGTCAGATGGTTGGTATACGCAGTATTTT. Translated: CASSLKSDGWYTQYF.

The V call is TRBV6-1, the J call TRBJ2-4, with D unclear. Germline loops: CDR1 MNHNS, CDR2 SASEGT. Trimming cost V 5 bases and J 8 bases, with 13 bases left between them. The CDR3 is 13 amino acids. The CDR3 region has the DNA TGTGCCAGCAGTCTAGAACGGTGGGACATTCAGTACTTC. The encoded protein is CASSLERWDIQYF.

The chain links TRBV10-3 to TRBJ2-2; D might be TRBD2 (5 bases). Trimming pared 4 bases from V and 4 bases from J, leaving 16 bases between. CDR3 length: 16 amino acids. CDR1 ENHRY and CDR2 SYGVKD come from the germline V gene. In nucleotides, the CDR3 is TGTGCCATCAGTGGCGGCCAACGGGAAGGCACCGGGGAGCTGTTTTTT. This translates into CAISGGQREGTGELFF.

This chain uses TRBV9 with TRBJ2-1, with TRBD2 identical over 13 bases. CDR1 and CDR2 from the germline V gene are SGDLS and YYNGEE. V lost 3 bases, J lost 7 bases, and 10 bases stayed unmatched. The CDR3 consists of 17 residues. CDR3 amino acids: CASSAPRTSGSSNEQFF. The CDR3 coding sequence is TGTGCCAGCAGCGCCCCTAGGACTAGCGGGAGTAGTAATGAGCAGTTCTTC.

The chain couples TRBV7-9 to TRBJ2-7; 11 bases agree with TRBD2. The CDR3 has 14 residues. V lost 6 bases to trimming and J lost 3 bases; unmatched junction nucleotides: 4. The germline CDR1 and CDR2 sequences are SEHNR and FQNEAQ (reference sequence). The chain's CDR3 is CASSLAGGHYEQYF. In DNA, the CDR3 is TGTGCCAGCAGTCTAGCGGGGGGTCACTACGAGCAGTACTTC.

The V call is TRBV6-1, the J call TRBJ2-7; possible D gene TRBD1, 7 bases. V lost 1 base and J 2 bases, leaving 12 bases between the germline ends. The CDR3 is 15 amino acids. Germline assignment: CDR1 MNHNS and CDR2 SASEGT. Here the CDR3 DNA reads TGTGCCAGCAGTGAAGAGACAGGGAGGCCCTACGAGCAGTACTTC. Its protein product is CASSEETGRPYEQYF.

The chain has TRBV5-1 and TRBJ1-1; D is possibly TRBD1 (6 bases). Trimming cost V 4 bases and J 1 base, with 11 bases left between them. This CDR3 spans 14 amino acids. CDR1 SGHRS and CDR2 YFSETQ come from the germline V gene. CDR3 residues: CASSLGTTNTEAFF. CDR3 bases: TGCGCCAGCAGCCTCGGGACAACGAACACTGAAGCTTTCTTT. The variable domain in full, with the rest retrieved from reference TRBV5-1 and TRBJ1-1, is KAGVTQTPRYLIKTRGQQVTLSCSPISGHRSVSWYQQTPGQGLQFLFEYFSETQRNKGNFPGRFSGRQFSNSRSEMNVSTLELGDSALYLCASSLGTTNTEAFFGQGTRLTVV.

This sequence joins TRBV2 and TRBJ2-3, with 12 bases that match TRBD2. Germline CDR1 is SNHLY and CDR2 is FYNNEI. V was pared by 5 bases and J by 6 bases, with 12 bases of the junction left unmatched. The CDR3 loop spans 17 amino acids. The CDR3 nucleotides are TGTGCCAGCAGTTCTACTCCTAGCGGGGGGGCTTCCGATACGCAGTATTTT. This encodes CASSSTPSGGASDTQYF.

The chain joins TRBV7-2 to TRBJ2-3, with TRBD1 identical over 8 bases. The CDR3 has 16 residues. Germline V lookup: CDR1 SGHTA, CDR2 FQGNSA. The ends lost 1 base at V and 3 bases at J; junction bases unmatched: 6. The CDR3 DNA sequence: TGTGCCAGCAGCTTAGAATTCACAGGGGGAACAGATACGCAGTATTTT. Translation: CASSLEFTGGTDTQYF.